The sequence of this T cell receptor (beta chain) was determined in a study of shared clonotypes between healthy human individuals. This CDR3 is 13 amino acids long. With V trimmed by 10 bases and J by 2 bases, 7 bases remained unmatched. The germline gives CDR1 SNHLY, CDR2 FYNNEI. Profiling relied on immunoSEQ multiplex PCR, and the TCRdb table lists in-frame clones only, not all of them. Altogether about 2.4 million clones are present, over 85% being singletons, with the ten largest covering over 0.12%. V usage is TRBV2 and J usage is TRBJ2-5; 7 bases fit TRBD2. The source of this sequence is a man aged 18 to 30 in good health. Sequencing input: naive CD4+ T cells sorted from blood. The subset here: CD45RA+ positively selected. CDR3 in DNA: TGTGCCACCCGGGGGGAAGGACAAGAGACCCAGTACTTC. It yields the protein CATRGEGQETQYF.